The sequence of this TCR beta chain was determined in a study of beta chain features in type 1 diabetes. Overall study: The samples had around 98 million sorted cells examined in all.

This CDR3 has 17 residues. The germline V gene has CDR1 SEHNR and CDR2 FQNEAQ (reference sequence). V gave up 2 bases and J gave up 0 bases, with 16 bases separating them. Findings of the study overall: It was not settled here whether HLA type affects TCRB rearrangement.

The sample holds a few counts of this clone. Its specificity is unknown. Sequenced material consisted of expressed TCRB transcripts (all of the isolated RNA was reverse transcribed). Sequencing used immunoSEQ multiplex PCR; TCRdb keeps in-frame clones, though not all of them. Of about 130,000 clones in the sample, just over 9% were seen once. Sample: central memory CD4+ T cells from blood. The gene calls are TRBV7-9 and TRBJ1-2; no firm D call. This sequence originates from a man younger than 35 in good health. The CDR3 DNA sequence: TGTGCCAGCAGCTTATCCCAATTGAGGGCTACTAACTATGGCTACACCTTC. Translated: CASSLSQLRATNYGYTF.